These T cell receptor beta chains were read from a single sample in a study of OX40 agonist ivuxolimab in advanced cancers. The data were produced by immunoSEQ multiplex PCR, yet TCRdb's version contains in-frame clones alone and is incomplete. The sample contains tens of thousands of clones, 85% to 90% of which appear only once. The source material was CD4+ or CD8+ T cells sorted from blood, sampled in a trial of the OX40 agonist ivuxolimab. The origin of the receptors is an adult with an advanced solid tumor such as melanoma, head and neck, liver or kidney cancer. The CDR3 runs from the conserved cysteine through the conserved F or W. D genes are given only for firm matches. Clone size is not always given. Where it is, it says once, few, many or a class for expanded clones.

v_call	d_call	clone_size	j_call	cdr3_nt	cdr3_aa
TRBV9	TRBD1	-	TRBJ2-7	TGTGCCAGCAGCGTAGCCCCCGGGACAGTATACGAGCAGTACTTC	CASSVAPGTVYEQYF
TRBV29-1	-	-	TRBJ2-6	TGCAGCGTTGGTCAAGAACTCTCTGGGGCCAACGTCCTGACTTTC	CSVGQELSGANVLTF
TRBV11-3	TRBD1	-	TRBJ2-5	TGTGCCAGCAGCTTTTGGGACAGACAAGAGACCCAGTACTTC	CASSFWDRQETQYF
TRBV6-1	-	-	TRBJ2-2	TGTGCCAGCAGTGAAACGACAGGCACCGGGGAGCTGTTTTTT	CASSETTGTGELFF
TRBV2	TRBD2	-	TRBJ2-3	TGTGCCAGCAGTGAATTAGGACTAGGGTATGGCACAGATACGCAGTATTTT	CASSELGLGYGTDTQYF
TRBV30	-	-	TRBJ1-4	TGTGCCTGGGGGTCTGGAGGGAGGTTTGAAAAACTGTTTTTT	CAWGSGGRFEKLFF
TRBV10-2	TRBD2	-	TRBJ2-2	TGCGCCAGCAGGGTGGCGGGAGGGCGTACCGGGGAGCTGTTTTTT	CASRVAGGRTGELFF
TRBV5-1	TRBD2	-	TRBJ2-3	TGCGCCAGCAGCTTGGGGAGGCTAGCGGATGTCACAGATACGCAGTATTTT	CASSLGRLADVTDTQYF
TRBV18	-	-	TRBJ2-1	TGTGCCAGCTCGATCGGCCGCGGACCCTCCTACAATGAGCAGTTCTTC	CASSIGRGPSYNEQFF
TRBV6-5	TRBD1	-	TRBJ1-2	TGTGCCAGCAGCGCTCCGGGACAGAACTATGGCTACACCTTC	CASSAPGQNYGYTF
TRBV2	-	-	TRBJ1-1	TGTGCCAGCGGGTTATACCAGGGGTACGGTGAAGCTTTCTTT	CASGLYQGYGEAFF
TRBV6-5	TRBD2	-	TRBJ2-5	TGTGCCAGCAGTCTCAGGACTAGCGGATGGGAGACCCAGTACTTC	CASSLRTSGWETQYF
TRBV11-3	-	-	TRBJ2-5	TGTGCCAGCAGCTTAGATCCCCGGGGGGAGACCCAGTACTTC	CASSLDPRGETQYF
TRBV5-6	-	-	TRBJ1-5	TGTGCCAGCAGCTTGGCCGGCGGGAATCAGCCCCAGCATTTT	CASSLAGGNQPQHF
TRBV6-1	-	-	TRBJ2-5	TGTGCCAGCAGTGTAGTCAGCTACCCGGGGGAGACCCAGTACTTC	CASSVVSYPGETQYF
TRBV10-3	-	-	TRBJ1-1	TGTGCCATCCGGAAAGGGAACACTGAAGCTTTCTTT	CAIRKGNTEAFF
TRBV27	-	-	TRBJ2-5	TGTGCCAGCAGTTTAGGGGGCTGGGAGACCCAGTACTTC	CASSLGGWETQYF
TRBV6-5	-	few	TRBJ1-2	TGTGCCAGCAGTTATGCAGAGTCCAACTATGGCTACACCTTC	CASSYAESNYGYTF
TRBV10-3	-	few	TRBJ1-4	TGTGCCATCAGTGAGTCGCAGCTTAATGAAAAACTGTTTTTT	CAISESQLNEKLFF
TRBV15	-	-	TRBJ2-3	TGTGCCACCAGCAGCGACTCCAGGGGCAGCGGCACAGATACGCAGTATTTT	CATSSDSRGSGTDTQYF
TRBV5-1	TRBD2	once	TRBJ2-7	TGCGCCAGCAGCTTGGGTTTGATAGCGGGAGGGCACGAGCAGTACTTC	CASSLGLIAGGHEQYF
TRBV6-5	TRBD2	-	TRBJ2-1	TGTGCCAGCAGCACCCCGCTAGCGGGAAACAATGAGCAGTTCTTC	CASSTPLAGNNEQFF
TRBV5-4	TRBD2	-	TRBJ2-3	TGTGCCAGCAGTAGGACTAGCGGGGTGGGAGATACGCAGTATTTT	CASSRTSGVGDTQYF
TRBV10-2	TRBD1	-	TRBJ2-7	TGCGCCAGCAAGGGGACAGGGATATACGAGCAGTACTTC	CASKGTGIYEQYF
TRBV6-5	TRBD2	-	TRBJ2-1	TGTGCCAGCAGAAAGACTAGCGGGAGAAGGTGGTTCTTC	CASRKTSGRRWFF
TRBV5-6	-	-	TRBJ2-1	TGTGCCAGCAGCTTGCACAATGAGCAGTTCTTC	CASSLHNEQFF
TRBV15	-	-	TRBJ2-5	TGTGCCACCAGCAGAGTACGGACCGAAGAGACCCAGTACTTC	CATSRVRTEETQYF
TRBV7-3	TRBD1	-	TRBJ1-1	TGTGCCAGCAGCTCGTCGGGACAGGGCAATAAAGCTTTCTTT	CASSSSGQGNKAFF
TRBV6-6	TRBD1	-	TRBJ1-3	TGTGCCAGCAGACCCCAGGGGGTTGGAAACACCATATATTTT	CASRPQGVGNTIYF
TRBV27	-	-	TRBJ2-7	TGTGCCAGCAGCTCAGCACGGGCGGGCTACGAGCAGTACTTC	CASSSARAGYEQYF
TRBV7-8	-	once	TRBJ2-7	TGTGCCAGCAGCTTAGCGCATGCCTACGAGCAGTACTTC	CASSLAHAYEQYF
TRBV11-3	TRBD1	-	TRBJ2-7	TGTGCCAGCAGTTCTGGACAGGGAGGTTCGGAAGAGCAGTACTTC	CASSSGQGGSEEQYF